These T cell receptor beta chains were read from a single sample in a study of identical twins. TCRdb reanalysed the 5' RACE reads using MiXCR and keeps one entry per CDR3 protein. Here the sample spans a few hundred thousand distinct CDR3 sequences, about 18% being singletons. Sequenced input: naive T cells sorted from blood. The source is a man between 45 and 60 years old in good health. CDR3s include the opening cysteine and the closing phenylalanine or tryptophan. Each record gives: D gene, V gene, J gene, clone size, CDR3 protein, CDR3 DNA. A D gene is named only where the DNA matches it firmly. Size is omitted from some rows. Given values are once, few, many or a class for expanded clones.

NA	TRBV28	TRBJ2-7	few	CASSFGDNSYEQYF	TGTGCCAGCAGTTTCGGGGACAACTCCTACGAGCAGTACTTC
NA	TRBV12-3/TRBV12-4	TRBJ2-1	NA	CTSRGTSYNEQFF	TGTACCAGCAGGGGGACTAGCTACAATGAGCAGTTCTTC
TRBD2	TRBV7-8	TRBJ2-1	NA	CASSQITSGGATEQFF	TGTGCCAGCAGCCAAATAACTAGCGGGGGGGCAACTGAGCAGTTCTTC
NA	TRBV10-3	TRBJ2-7	NA	CAISEILYEQYF	TGTGCCATCAGTGAGATCCTCTACGAGCAGTACTTC
TRBD1	TRBV29-1	TRBJ1-4	NA	CSVVGAGGPAGEKLFF	TGCAGCGTTGTCGGGGCAGGGGGCCCGGCGGGTGAAAAACTGTTTTTT
TRBD2	TRBV5-1	TRBJ2-1	NA	CASSLVSGDDNEQFF	TGCGCCAGCAGCTTGGTTAGCGGGGATGACAATGAGCAGTTCTTC
TRBD1	TRBV6-2/TRBV6-3	TRBJ2-1	NA	CASSYAGTGKFNEQFF	TGTGCCAGCAGTTACGCCGGGACAGGGAAGTTCAATGAGCAGTTCTTC
TRBD1	TRBV20-1	TRBJ2-7	NA	CSQGDRGYEQYF	TGCAGTCAGGGGGATCGTGGCTACGAGCAGTACTTC
TRBD1	TRBV5-1	TRBJ1-6	many	CASSTTGGYGSPLHF	TGCGCCAGCAGCACAACAGGGGGCTACGGTTCACCCCTCCACTTT
NA	TRBV20-1	TRBJ1-1	many	CSSYPGRMNTEAFF	TGCAGTTCTTATCCGGGACGTATGAACACTGAAGCTTTCTTT
TRBD2	TRBV5-6	TRBJ2-2	few	CASSPTGLLAGTNTGELFF	TGTGCCAGCAGCCCCACAGGGCTGCTAGCGGGAACGAACACCGGGGAGCTGTTTTTT
NA	TRBV12-3/TRBV12-4	TRBJ2-5	NA	CASTGAGRGETQYF	TGTGCCAGCACGGGGGCCGGCCGAGGAGAGACCCAGTACTTC
TRBD2	TRBV6-2/TRBV6-3	TRBJ2-6	NA	CASGLAGAGGANVLTF	TGTGCCAGCGGACTAGCGGGGGCGGGGGGGGCCAACGTCCTGACTTTC
TRBD1	TRBV5-1	TRBJ2-5	NA	CASSANRGQETQYF	TGCGCCAGCAGCGCCAACAGGGGCCAAGAGACCCAGTACTTC
NA	TRBV6-1	TRBJ2-7	few	CASAWTGHEQYF	TGTGCCAGCGCCTGGACTGGCCACGAGCAGTACTTC
TRBD2	TRBV12-3/TRBV12-4	TRBJ2-3	NA	CASSLAGLGSDTQYF	TGTGCCAGCAGTCTCGCGGGACTAGGTTCAGATACGCAGTATTTT
TRBD2	TRBV3-1	TRBJ2-7	few	CASSQGLAGGTYEQYF	TGTGCCAGCAGCCAAGGACTAGCGGGAGGGACCTACGAGCAGTACTTC
TRBD2	TRBV5-1	TRBJ2-3	many	CASSTFSGGAGDTQYF	TGCGCCAGCAGCACCTTCAGCGGGGGGGCTGGGGATACGCAGTATTTT
NA	TRBV24-1	TRBJ2-7	NA	CATSDGRDEQYF	TGTGCCACCAGTGATGGCAGGGACGAGCAGTACTTC
NA	TRBV7-8	TRBJ2-5	NA	CASSLGGSRAGQYF	TGTGCCAGCAGCTTGGGCGGGTCCCGTGCGGGCCAGTACTTC
NA	TRBV6-5	TRBJ2-2	NA	CASSYGLGNTGELFF	TGTGCCAGCAGTTACGGACTCGGGAACACCGGGGAGCTGTTTTTT
NA	TRBV7-9	TRBJ2-1	few	CASSSEIDEQFF	TGTGCCAGCAGCTCTGAGATAGATGAGCAGTTCTTC
TRBD2	TRBV28	TRBJ2-1	NA	CASSQQFSGRAVNEQFF	TGTGCCAGCAGCCAACAGTTTAGCGGGAGGGCCGTCAATGAGCAGTTCTTC
NA	TRBV3-1	TRBJ2-1	NA	CASSRGWLADNEQFF	TGTGCCAGCAGCCGAGGGTGGCTAGCCGACAATGAGCAGTTCTTC
NA	TRBV6-2/TRBV6-3	TRBJ2-1	few	CASRGRGQRGNEQFF	TGTGCCAGCCGGGGAAGAGGACAGCGGGGCAATGAGCAGTTCTTC
NA	TRBV5-6	TRBJ1-2	NA	CASSLRATYGYTF	TGTGCCAGCAGCTTGCGGGCAACCTATGGCTACACCTTC
NA	TRBV14	TRBJ2-1	NA	CASSQDGVHEQFF	TGTGCCAGCAGCCAAGATGGGGTCCATGAGCAGTTCTTC
NA	TRBV12-3/TRBV12-4	TRBJ2-2	few	CASSLSRAGELFF	TGTGCCAGCAGTCTATCCAGGGCCGGGGAGCTGTTTTTT
TRBD2	TRBV4-3	TRBJ2-7	NA	CASSHVAGGRYEQYF	TGCGCCAGCAGCCACGTAGCGGGAGGTCGGTACGAGCAGTACTTC
TRBD2	TRBV4-1	TRBJ2-7	NA	CASSHVRQLAGYEQYF	TGCGCCAGCAGCCATGTAAGGCAGCTAGCGGGCTACGAGCAGTACTTC
NA	TRBV29-1	TRBJ2-1	NA	CSVDQGYNEQFF	TGCAGCGTTGATCAAGGATACAATGAGCAGTTCTTC
NA	TRBV20-1	TRBJ1-5	NA	CSAWSFSNQPQHF	TGCAGTGCTTGGTCTTTTAGCAATCAGCCCCAGCATTTT
NA	TRBV5-1	TRBJ1-6	few	CASTPGHKNSPLHF	TGCGCCAGCACCCCGGGACATAAAAATTCACCCCTCCACTTT
TRBD1	TRBV6-2/TRBV6-3	TRBJ2-1	once	CASSQAGQGISYNEQFF	TGTGCCAGCAGCCAAGCGGGACAGGGAATTTCTTACAATGAGCAGTTCTTC
TRBD1	TRBV7-2	TRBJ1-2	few	CASSLQGGRGIGYTF	TGTGCCAGCAGCCTCCAGGGAGGCAGGGGGATAGGCTACACCTTC
TRBD2	TRBV12-3/TRBV12-4	TRBJ2-2	few	CASKPRTSPDAGELFF	TGTGCCAGCAAGCCGAGGACTAGCCCCGACGCCGGGGAGCTGTTTTTT
NA	TRBV27	TRBJ2-1	few	CASSFQDLKEQFF	TGTGCCAGCAGTTTTCAAGACTTGAAGGAGCAGTTCTTC
TRBD2	TRBV3-1	TRBJ2-1	NA	CASSPPLSGGRGEQFF	TGTGCCAGCAGCCCCCCCCTAAGCGGGGGGCGAGGTGAGCAGTTCTTC
TRBD1	TRBV12-3/TRBV12-4	TRBJ1-1	few	CASSLTGTGGTEAFF	TGTGCCAGCAGCCTAACCGGGACAGGGGGTACTGAAGCTTTCTTT
TRBD2	TRBV5-4	TRBJ2-5	NA	CASTILRGTSSQETQYF	TGTGCCAGCACTATCTTACGCGGGACTAGCAGCCAAGAGACCCAGTACTTC
NA	TRBV19	TRBJ2-3	NA	CASSAGGLHTQYF	TGTGCCAGTAGCGCCGGGGGACTTCATACGCAGTATTTT
TRBD1	TRBV29-1	TRBJ1-1	NA	CSVGPGQGIPEAFF	TGCAGCGTTGGCCCGGGACAGGGAATTCCTGAAGCTTTCTTT
TRBD2	TRBV28	TRBJ2-1	once	CASSGDGRGVYNEQFF	TGTGCCAGCAGTGGGGACGGGCGGGGGGTCTACAATGAGCAGTTCTTC
TRBD1	TRBV3-1	TRBJ2-7	NA	CASSQDQNRGYEQYF	TGTGCCAGCAGCCAAGACCAAAACAGGGGCTACGAGCAGTACTTC
NA	TRBV28	TRBJ2-4	many	CASSLSLNKNIQYF	TGTGCCAGCAGTTTATCCCTGAACAAAAACATTCAGTACTTC
TRBD1	TRBV27	TRBJ2-7	few	CASSPTLTGGPEQYF	TGTGCCAGCAGTCCTACCTTGACAGGGGGCCCCGAGCAGTACTTC
NA	TRBV29-1	TRBJ2-3	few	CSLQVAGAGTQYF	TGCAGCCTCCAGGTGGCGGGGGCAGGTACGCAGTATTTT
NA	TRBV4-1	TRBJ2-7	NA	CASSQAPRTVIEQYF	TGCGCCAGCAGCCAAGCCCCTAGGACAGTAATTGAGCAGTACTTC
NA	TRBV3-1	TRBJ2-3	NA	CASSRRTTDTQYF	TGTGCCAGCAGCCGCAGAACCACAGATACGCAGTATTTT
NA	TRBV6-5	TRBJ1-6	NA	CASRDGESPLHF	TGTGCCAGTAGGGACGGTGAATCACCCCTCCACTTT
NA	TRBV6-2/TRBV6-3	TRBJ1-5	few	CASSYSQAHQPQHF	TGTGCCAGCAGTTACTCACAGGCTCATCAGCCCCAGCATTTT
NA	TRBV29-1	TRBJ2-5	NA	CSARRTIQETQYF	TGCAGCGCCCGCAGGACTATTCAAGAGACCCAGTACTTC
NA	TRBV3-1	TRBJ1-1	NA	CASSQGNTNTEAFF	TGTGCCAGCAGCCAGGGGAATACGAACACTGAAGCTTTCTTT
TRBD1	TRBV9	TRBJ2-5	many	CASSAYSRQGMGETQYF	TGTGCCAGCAGCGCTTACTCCCGACAGGGGATGGGAGAGACCCAGTACTTC
TRBD2	TRBV20-1	TRBJ2-1	many	CSAPRGTSGNEQFF	TGCAGTGCCCCGAGGGGGACTAGCGGAAATGAGCAGTTCTTC
NA	TRBV6-1	TRBJ2-7	few	CASSNGGPFYEQYF	TGTGCCAGCAGCAACGGGGGACCTTTCTACGAGCAGTACTTC
NA	TRBV24-1	TRBJ2-1	NA	CATSDSTLGHDEQFF	TGTGCCACCAGTGACTCGACTTTGGGACACGATGAGCAGTTCTTC
NA	TRBV12-2	TRBJ1-1	NA	CASRLVPRRNTEAFF	TGTGCAAGTCGCTTAGTTCCTCGGAGGAACACTGAAGCTTTCTTT
TRBD2	TRBV5-1	TRBJ2-7	many	CASSLGGGSISYEQYF	TGCGCCAGCAGCTTGGGAGGCGGGAGCATATCCTACGAGCAGTACTTC